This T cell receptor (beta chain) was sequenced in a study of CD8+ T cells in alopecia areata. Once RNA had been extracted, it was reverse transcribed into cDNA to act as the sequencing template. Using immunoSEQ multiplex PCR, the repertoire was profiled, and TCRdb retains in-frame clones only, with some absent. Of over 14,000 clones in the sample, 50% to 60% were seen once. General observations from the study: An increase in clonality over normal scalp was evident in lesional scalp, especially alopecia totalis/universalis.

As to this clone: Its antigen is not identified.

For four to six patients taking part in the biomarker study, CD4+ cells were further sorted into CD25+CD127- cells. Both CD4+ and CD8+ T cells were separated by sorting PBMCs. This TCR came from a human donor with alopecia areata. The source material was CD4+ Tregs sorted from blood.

This chain's CDR3 is CASSQGIIRNSEQYF. CDR3 bases: TGTGCCAGCAGCCAAGGGATCATAAGGAACTCCGAGCAGTACTTC. The chain recombines TRBV4-2 with TRBJ2-7; no definite D call. CDR1 and CDR2 (germline): LGHNA, YNFKEQ. The CDR3 is 15 amino acids. Trimming pared 1 base from V and 6 bases from J, leaving 16 bases between.